This TCR beta chain was captured by sequencing in a study of CD8 T cells in ankylosing spondylitis (dated by TCRdb to the late 2010s). Study-level background: The study profiled T cell receptor beta repertoires in healthy donors and ankylosing spondylitis patients to find disease-linked TCR variants. The full study cohort was made up of 25 ankylosing spondylitis patients and some 100 healthy donors. Peripheral blood was sampled, and synovial fluid was also collected from ankylosing spondylitis patients. On the study overall, not on this receptor specifically: The disease-linked clones had a CD8+ phenotype and were found at relatively low frequencies in peripheral blood. Blood from ankylosing spondylitis patients appeared to be characterized by a TCR beta motif made up of several highly homologous amino acid variants. The disease-linked clones were reported as significantly enriched in matched synovial fluid samples from ankylosing spondylitis patients. Some motif variants had previously been reported in the synovial fluid and blood of reactive arthritis patients, which suggests shared mechanisms of disease initiation.

For this chain, trimming is 2 bases at the V end and 4 bases at the J end, and the number of junction bases without a gene match is 6. Taken from the germline V gene, the CDR1 and CDR2 loops are MNHEY and SVGEGT. Counted from cysteine to phenylalanine, this CDR3 has 16 amino acids. The DNA shown is the 48-base CDR3, in frame from base 1. Sequencing used an Illumina MiSeq. Quantitative 5'-RACE with molecular barcodes was used to prepare TCR beta libraries. On the authors' methods: A new computational method, built on a probabilistic model of VDJ rearrangement, was used to identify disease-linked TCR variants. Through fastp at Q25 and MiXCR, TCRdb rebuilt clones from the public reads, retaining in-frame beta chains. Identical CDR3 protein sequences are pooled into one entry, listed with their most common genes and DNA. TCRdb, not the authors, supplied the V and J calls. This sample has around 18,000 distinct CDR3 sequences in its table, and around 8% of those were observed once. The ten largest clones capture 30% to 45% of the sample.

Compared with the rest of its sample, this clonotype is medium-sized (0.01 to 0.1%). Its antigen remains unidentified. The sample holds no much larger clone one base away, and base qualities are not on file. Sequencing was performed on blood. Rearrangement joined TRBV6-2 or TRBV6-3 to TRBJ2-2; the central 8 bases match TRBD2. The sequence came from a male donor with ankylosing spondylitis or in good health (not recorded which). Here the CDR3 is given as CASSYTGTRRTGELFF. The nucleotides read TGTGCCAGCAGTTACACGGGGACTAGGCGCACCGGGGAGCTGTTTTTT.